Here is one TCR beta chain with its context. This sample is part of a study of PD-L1 blockade in urothelial cancer. The wider study: In the patient group, about 90% of the roughly 30 were males with bladder-origin urothelial cancer. At 3 weeks after treatment start (second dose) and again at 6 weeks, blood was analyzed.

Germline-derived CDR1 and CDR2 are KGHSH and LQKENI. The V gene lost 2 bases and the J gene lost 0 bases, with 14 bases spanning the gap. The CDR3 consists of 17 residues. Generated by immunoSEQ multiplex PCR, the TCRdb table keeps only in-frame clones and is missing some. In the table there are about 43,000 clones, 88% of which are singletons. The sequence was obtained from an older woman with urothelial cancer. The genes are TRBV18 and TRBJ1-3; maybe TRBD1 (6 bases). Sequences were derived from PBMCs, sampled around atezolizumab (anti-PD-L1) treatment. The CDR3, as DNA: TGTGCCAGCTCACCAGATCTCCAGGGGATCTCTGGAAACACCATATATTTT. Its translation is CASSPDLQGISGNTIYF.